A selection of T cell receptor beta chains follows, all from one sample in a study of blood T cell repertoires in COVID-19. Some clones are missing from TCRdb's copy, which holds only in-frame ones; the method was immunoSEQ multiplex PCR. This sample has 150,000 to 200,000 clones, with roughly 82% found just once. The sample was PBMCs or T cells enriched from blood (not recorded which). The receptor set was obtained from a man between 35 and 55 years old who had recovered from COVID-19. Each CDR3 is given with its conserved first and last residue. The D gene is left open where the match is weak. Clone size is stated in some rows and not others, as once, few, many or a class when expanded.

j_gene	v_gene	d_gene	abundance	CDR3nt	CDR3aa
TRBJ2-4	TRBV5-4	.	.	TGTGCCAGCAGCTTGGAGGGAGCCCAAGCCAAAAACATTCAGTACTTC	CASSLEGAQAKNIQYF
TRBJ1-2	TRBV11-2	.	few	TGTGCCAGCAGCCCAACAGGGTCCGTTACTGGCTACACCTTC	CASSPTGSVTGYTF
TRBJ1-1	TRBV28	.	.	TGTGCCAGCAGTTTTGGCAGGGGTGGTACTGAAGCTTTCTTT	CASSFGRGGTEAFF
TRBJ1-6	TRBV27	.	.	TGTGCCAGCAGGCCAGCGGGGGAGGGGAATTCACCCCTCCACTTT	CASRPAGEGNSPLHF
TRBJ2-7	TRBV4-1	TRBD2	.	TGCGCCAGCAGCCAGGGACTAGCTGGGGCCTACGAGCAGTACTTC	CASSQGLAGAYEQYF
TRBJ1-5	TRBV4-3	.	.	TGCGCCAGCAGCCAAGACAGGGGAACTAATCAGCCCCAGCATTTT	CASSQDRGTNQPQHF
TRBJ1-2	TRBV7-2	.	.	TGTGCCAGCAGCTTAGTACTGCATGGCTACACCTTC	CASSLVLHGYTF
TRBJ1-1	TRBV19	.	.	TGTGCCAGTAGTTACTCAGGGTTTCCGGACACTGAAGCTTTCTTT	CASSYSGFPDTEAFF
TRBJ2-1	TRBV25-1	TRBD1	few	TGTGCCAGCAGTGAGTGGGACAGGGACGGATATGAGCAGTTCTTC	CASSEWDRDGYEQFF
TRBJ2-3	TRBV9	.	.	TGTGCCAGCAGCGTAGCTAACACAGATACGCAGTATTTT	CASSVANTDTQYF
TRBJ2-3	TRBV4-3	.	.	TGCGCCAGCAGCCAAGATTTACCCAGGGGCACAGATACGCAGTATTTT	CASSQDLPRGTDTQYF
TRBJ2-7	TRBV6-2/TRBV6-3	.	.	TGTGCCAGCAGTCTACAGTCTCTACCTGGCTACGAGCAGTACTTC	CASSLQSLPGYEQYF
TRBJ2-1	TRBV5-1	.	.	TGCGCCAGCAGCTTGGGACTAACCGGGGATGAGCAGTTCTTC	CASSLGLTGDEQFF
TRBJ2-2	TRBV5-4	.	.	TGTGCCAGCAGCTTGGCCTCTAGGGGTTTCGGGGAGCTGTTTTTT	CASSLASRGFGELFF
TRBJ1-2	TRBV9	TRBD1	.	TGTGCCAGCAGCGTCGATGACAGGGGAAACTATGGCTACACCTTC	CASSVDDRGNYGYTF
TRBJ1-1	TRBV10-3	TRBD1	.	TGTGCCATCAGCGCACGGACAGGGGATTTAGGGAGCACTGAAGCTTTCTTT	CAISARTGDLGSTEAFF
TRBJ1-5	TRBV6-5	TRBD1	.	TGTGCCAGCGTGCTAACAGGGGGTAGCAATCAGCCCCAGCATTTT	CASVLTGGSNQPQHF
TRBJ1-1	TRBV2	.	.	TGTGCCAGCAGTTTGATAATACGAGTTGAAGCTTTCTTT	CASSLIIRVEAFF
TRBJ1-3	TRBV7-9	TRBD1	.	TGTGCCAGCAGCCCCAGACAGGGGGCTGTTTTTGGAAACACCATATATTTT	CASSPRQGAVFGNTIYF
TRBJ2-5	TRBV9	.	.	TGTGCCAGCAGCGTAGGCCAACAGGAGACCCAGTACTTC	CASSVGQQETQYF
TRBJ2-6	TRBV5-4	.	.	TGTGCCAGCAGCTTAGGAGCGACTGGGGCCAACGTCCTGACTTTC	CASSLGATGANVLTF
TRBJ2-1	TRBV7-8	TRBD1	few	TGTGCCAGCAGCCGAGTCGGTGGAACAGGGGGCGTTGAGCAGTTCTTC	CASSRVGGTGGVEQFF
TRBJ2-7	TRBV7-2	TRBD2	.	TGTGCCAGCAGCTTAGAGACTAGCGGCTACGAGCAGTACTTC	CASSLETSGYEQYF
TRBJ1-6	TRBV2	TRBD1	few	TGTGCCAGCGCCGCCCCGGGACAGGGGAATTCACCCCTCCACTTT	CASAAPGQGNSPLHF
TRBJ1-1	TRBV6-5	.	.	TGTGCCAGCAGTTACTCGACAGGAGCTGAAGCTTTCTTT	CASSYSTGAEAFF
TRBJ1-1	TRBV3-1/TRBV3-2	TRBD1	.	TGTGCCAGCAGCCTTGGGACAGGGAGCACTGAAGCTTTCTTT	CASSLGTGSTEAFF
TRBJ1-1	TRBV29-1	TRBD1	.	TGCAGCGTCCTTCGGGACAGGGTCGGTACTGAAGCTTTCTTT	CSVLRDRVGTEAFF
TRBJ2-3	TRBV10-3	.	.	TGTGCCATCAGTGTGGGGGCTGGGACAGATACGCAGTATTTT	CAISVGAGTDTQYF
TRBJ1-1	TRBV9	.	once	TGTGCCAGCAGTTCAGGCGTGGGGGGCACTGAAGCTTTCTTT	CASSSGVGGTEAFF
TRBJ1-2	TRBV5-1	TRBD1	.	TGCGCCAGCAGCTTAAACAGGGGTAATGGCTACACCTTC	CASSLNRGNGYTF
TRBJ2-5	TRBV4-3	.	.	TGCGCCAGCAGCCAAGATTGGGGGCAGCAAGAGACCCAGTACTTC	CASSQDWGQQETQYF
TRBJ2-5	TRBV5-1	TRBD2	.	TGCGCCAGCAGCTTATCTAGCGGGAGAGGGCGGGAGACCCAGTACTTC	CASSLSSGRGRETQYF
TRBJ1-3	TRBV7-2	TRBD1	.	TGTGCCAGCAGCTTAGTGGGTGGGACAGGGGGCTCTGGAAACACCATATATTTT	CASSLVGGTGGSGNTIYF
TRBJ2-6	TRBV7-6	.	.	TGTGCCAGCAGCCCCTCCAATCCGGGGTCTGGGGCCAACGTCCTGACTTTC	CASSPSNPGSGANVLTF
TRBJ2-1	TRBV6-5	.	.	TGTGCCAGCAGTTATAGAGGCGTCAATGAGCAGTTCTTC	CASSYRGVNEQFF
TRBJ2-1	TRBV5-1	TRBD2	.	TGCGCCAGCAGCTTGGTCAGCGGGAGGGACAATGAGCAGTTCTTC	CASSLVSGRDNEQFF
TRBJ1-6	TRBV30	TRBD1	.	TGTGCCTGGAGTCTCCGTACAGGGGATTCACCCCTCCACTTT	CAWSLRTGDSPLHF
TRBJ1-1	TRBV5-4	TRBD1	.	TGTGCCAGCAGCTCCCGTTACGGACAGGTGAACACTGAAGCTTTCTTT	CASSSRYGQVNTEAFF
TRBJ2-7	TRBV7-9	TRBD2	few	TGTGCCAGCAGCTTACTAGCGGGGCCCTCCTACGAGCAGTACTTC	CASSLLAGPSYEQYF
TRBJ2-1	TRBV28	.	.	TGTGCCAGCAGTTCCAGGGGTAGAGGGGATCCCTACAATGAGCAGTTCTTC	CASSSRGRGDPYNEQFF
TRBJ2-1	TRBV7-2	.	.	TGTGCCAGCAGCTTATCTAGCCAGTTTTACAATGAGCAGTTCTTC	CASSLSSQFYNEQFF
TRBJ1-3	TRBV3-1/TRBV3-2	.	few	TGTGCCAGCAGCCACTTGTCCGGAAACACCATATATTTT	CASSHLSGNTIYF
TRBJ1-5	TRBV5-1	TRBD1	few	TGCGCCAGCAGCCAGGGGACAGGGGAGCAGCCCCAGCATTTT	CASSQGTGEQPQHF
TRBJ1-1	TRBV27	.	few	TGTGCCAGCAGTTTATCCTATACAGGGATTTCTGAAGCTTTCTTT	CASSLSYTGISEAFF
TRBJ1-2	TRBV7-9	.	.	TGTGCCAGCAGCTTACGGGGGAATCAGGGCTACACCTTC	CASSLRGNQGYTF
TRBJ1-1	TRBV19	.	.	TGTGCCAGTAGTATAGGTTGGGGGACGGGAGATCCGAGCACTGAAGCTTTCTTT	CASSIGWGTGDPSTEAFF
TRBJ1-5	TRBV2	.	.	TGTGCCAGCAGTGGACAACCTTATAGCAATCAGCCCCAGCATTTT	CASSGQPYSNQPQHF
TRBJ1-2	TRBV11-2	.	.	TGTGCCAGCAGCTTGGGGACACCCATTAACTATGGCTACACCTTC	CASSLGTPINYGYTF
TRBJ1-1	TRBV19	TRBD1	once	TGTGCCAGTACCGTAGTGGGACAGGGGAACACTGAAGCTTTCTTT	CASTVVGQGNTEAFF
TRBJ1-2	TRBV19	TRBD1	.	TGTGCCAGTAGTATAGCGGTGGAGACAGGGGGCCTGTATGTCGGCTACACCTTC	CASSIAVETGGLYVGYTF
TRBJ1-2	TRBV7-2	TRBD1	.	TGTGCCAGCAGCTTAGAGACAGGGGTCTTCCGGGGCTACACCTTC	CASSLETGVFRGYTF